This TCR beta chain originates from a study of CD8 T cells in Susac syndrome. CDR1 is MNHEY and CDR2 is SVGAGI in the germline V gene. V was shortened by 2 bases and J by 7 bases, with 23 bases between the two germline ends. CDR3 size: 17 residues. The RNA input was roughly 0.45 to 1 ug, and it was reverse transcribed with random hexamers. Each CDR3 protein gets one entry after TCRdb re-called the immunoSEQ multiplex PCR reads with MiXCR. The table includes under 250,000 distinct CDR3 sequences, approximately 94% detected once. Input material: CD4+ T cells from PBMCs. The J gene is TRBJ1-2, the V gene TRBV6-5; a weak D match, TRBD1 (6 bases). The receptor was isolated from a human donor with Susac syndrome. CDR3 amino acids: CASSYPRSTGGRRGYTF. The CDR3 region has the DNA TGTGCCAGCAGTTACCCCCGATCGACCGGGGGGCGGCGTGGCTACACCTTC.